The 19 T cell receptor beta chains below come from one sample, sequenced in a study of T cell responses to AZD1222 COVID-19 vaccine. Some clones are missing from TCRdb's copy, which holds only in-frame ones; the method was immunoSEQ multiplex PCR. The sample consists of about 90,000 clones, approximately 87% of them appearing once. The specimen comprised peripheral blood, sampled 28 days after the second AZD1222 dose. These receptors all stem from an adult who received the AZD1222 COVID-19 vaccine.

The CDR3 region has the DNA TGCGCCAGCAGCCTGAATTGGGACAGGAATGAAAAACTGTTTTTT. Translation: CASSLNWDRNEKLFF. This rearrangement joins TRBV4-3 to TRBJ1-4, with 8 bases lining up with TRBD1. With V trimmed by 4 bases and J by 5 bases, 6 bases remained unmatched. Germline loops: CDR1 LGHNA, CDR2 YSLEER. The CDR3 extends over 15 amino acids.

J is TRBJ2-7 and V is TRBV5-4; TRBD1 matches at 7 bases. CDR1 and CDR2 (germline): SGHNT, YYREEE (reference sequence). J was trimmed by 6 bases and V by 2 bases; bases with no gene match: 5. The CDR3 length is 13 residues. CDR3 bases: TGTGCCAGCAGCTTTCGCGACAGGGCCGAGCAGTACTTC. Translating it yields CASSFRDRAEQYF. Based on the CDR3 plus reference TRBV5-4 and TRBJ2-7, the full variable domain is ETGVTQSPTHLIKTRGQQVTLRCSSQSGHNTVSWYQQALGQGPQFIFQYYREEENGRGNFPPRFSGLQFPNYSSELNVNALELDDSALYLCASSFRDRAEQYFGPGTRLTVT.

The chain couples TRBV7-9 to TRBJ2-1; TRBD2 matches 12 bases. Germline V gene data show CDR1 as SEHNR and CDR2 as FQNEAQ (reference sequence). CDR3 length: 14 residues. V lost 2 bases, J lost 7 bases, and 0 bases stayed unmatched. The CDR3 DNA reads as TGTGCCAGCAGCTTACTAGCGGGAGGGAATGAGCAGTTCTTC. Translating gives CASSLLAGGNEQFF.

The V and J genes are TRBV7-9 and TRBJ1-1; a possible D gene is TRBD1 (6 bases). The CDR3 is 15 amino acids. The germline V gene has CDR1 SEHNR and CDR2 FQNEAQ (reference sequence). The V end was cut by 0 bases, the J end by 1 base, with 9 bases between. CDR3 region: CASSLAGGWNTEAFF. In DNA, the CDR3 is TGTGCCAGCAGCTTAGCTGGGGGCTGGAACACTGAAGCTTTCTTT.

This clone has only one observation. The chain couples TRBV28 to TRBJ2-2, with D possibly TRBD1 on 6 matching bases. This CDR3 region has 17 residues. In germline, CDR1 is MDHEN, CDR2 SYDVKM. Trimming left V 0 bases short and J 4 bases short, with 15 bases between. The CDR3 bases are TGTGCCAGCAGTTTATGGACTGTACTGACAGGCACCGGGGAGCTGTTTTTT. This translates into CASSLWTVLTGTGELFF.

This clone was found a few times. The V and J genes are TRBV6-2 or TRBV6-3 and TRBJ1-1; the D gene is possibly TRBD1 (6 bases). This CDR3 spans 18 amino acids. Trimming removed 6 bases at V and 1 base at J, with 24 bases between. Germline lookup yields CDR1 MNHEY and CDR2 SVGEGT. The DNA of the CDR3 is TGTGCCAGCAGCCGATACCCCCCCCAGGCAGGGGAGAACACTGAAGCTTTCTTT. Protein product: CASSRYPPQAGENTEAFF.

The rearrangement uses TRBV27 and TRBJ2-7, with 8 positions matching TRBD2. The trim removed 0 bases at V and 0 bases at J, leaving 4 bases unmatched. CDR1 is MNHEY and CDR2 is SMNVEV in the germline V gene (reference sequence). The CDR3 has 16 residues. The CDR3 here is CASSLSAGGSSYEQYF. The DNA of the CDR3 is TGTGCCAGCAGTTTATCCGCGGGAGGCAGCTCCTACGAGCAGTACTTC.

V and J are TRBV5-1 and TRBJ1-1; D call uncertain. V shed 4 bases and J shed 0 bases, with 16 bases lying between them. The germline gives CDR1 SGHRS, CDR2 YFSETQ. This CDR3 comprises 16 residues. The CDR3, as DNA: TGCGCCAGCAGCCACTTTGCATCCGGCATGAACACTGAAGCTTTCTTT. It yields the protein CASSHFASGMNTEAFF.

CDR3 coding DNA: TGTGCCAGCAGTCTTGGACAGGGTAATTCACCCCTCCACTTT. Residues: CASSLGQGNSPLHF. This chain links TRBV2 with TRBJ1-6; TRBD1 matches at 8 bases. V shed 5 bases, J shed 6 bases, and the junction held 3 bases outside the gene matches. Germline CDR1 is SNHLY and CDR2 is FYNNEI. This CDR3 contains 14 residues.

This chain links TRBV2 with TRBJ1-2, with D unresolved. Trimming took 3 bases from V and 0 from J, leaving 11 bases between them. Germline CDR1 and CDR2: SNHLY and FYNNEI. The CDR3 is made up of 15 amino acids. The CDR3 DNA reads TGTGCCAGCAGTGATGACCCGGGAGCTAACTATGGCTACACCTTC. It yields the protein CASSDDPGANYGYTF.

As for this clone: The same CDR3 is also encoded by other DNA sequences in this sample. The J gene is TRBJ1-4, the V gene TRBV6-6; D might be TRBD1 (6 bases). V lost 2 bases and J 0 bases, leaving 7 bases between the germline ends. CDR3 length: 15 amino acids. Germline V gene data show CDR1 as MNHNY and CDR2 as SVGAGI (reference sequence). The CDR3 coding sequence is TGTGCCAGCAGTTACGGGGGCGCAACTAATGAAAAACTGTTTTTT. Translated: CASSYGGATNEKLFF.

The chain recombines TRBV6-2 or TRBV6-3 with TRBJ1-2; possibly TRBD1 for D (6 bases). Deletions cut 5 bases from V and 3 bases from J, with 7 bases between. The CDR3 sequence is 12 residues long. CDR1 is MNHEY, CDR2 SVGEGT, per germline. The CDR3 protein is CASSRQDYGYTF. The CDR3 DNA sequence: TGTGCCAGCAGTCGACAGGACTATGGCTACACCTTC.

This clone was observed once. This rearrangement joins TRBV11-3 to TRBJ1-1; 7 positions agree with TRBD1. The germline CDR1 and CDR2 sequences are SGHNT and YENEEA. CDR3 length equals 19 residues. The trim removed 1 base at V and 5 bases at J, leaving 19 bases unmatched. This chain's CDR3 is CASSLGLGRDSQRGTEAFF. The CDR3 nucleotides read TGTGCCAGCAGCTTAGGCCTAGGCCGGGACAGCCAGAGAGGGACTGAAGCTTTCTTT.

This sequence joins TRBV5-5 and TRBJ2-3, with a tentative D call TRBD2 (5 bases). Trimming shortened V by 3 bases and J by 4 bases, and 6 bases separated the two germline ends. This CDR3 is built from 12 residues. Germline lookup yields CDR1 SGHKS and CDR2 YYEKEE (reference sequence). CDR3 sequence (DNA): TGTGCCAGCAGCTGGGGAGCAGATACGCAGTATTTT. Translation: CASSWGADTQYF.

The chain joins TRBV28 to TRBJ1-1; TRBD1 is a possible D gene (5 bases). The CDR3 extends over 11 amino acids. The germline V gene encodes CDR1 MDHEN and CDR2 SYDVKM. Trimming cost V 10 bases and J 1 base, with 7 bases left between them. CDR3 amino acids: CATQGNTEAFF. The CDR3 nucleotides read TGTGCCACTCAGGGGAACACTGAAGCTTTCTTT.

Here the CDR3 reads CASSELTPTAATNEKLFF. The CDR3 coding sequence is TGTGCCAGCAGTGAATTGACTCCGACGGCTGCAACTAATGAAAAACTGTTTTTT. The chain carries TRBV6-1 and TRBJ1-4; the D is unclear. V gave up 2 bases and J gave up 0 bases, with 16 bases separating them. Germline V gene sequence: CDR1 MNHNS, CDR2 SASEGT. This CDR3 is built from 18 residues.

The rearrangement uses TRBV19 and TRBJ1-5, with D uncertain. The CDR3 is 16 residues long. The germline V gene has CDR1 LNHDA and CDR2 SQIVND (reference sequence). V lost 0 bases and J lost 6, with 15 bases in between. The CDR3 is CASSIDLFGRGQPQHF. The CDR3 bases are TGTGCCAGTAGTATAGATCTTTTCGGACGGGGTCAGCCCCAGCATTTT.

The chain is built from TRBV4-2 and TRBJ2-3; possibly TRBD2 for D (6 bases). The V and J ends lost 8 bases and 7 bases respectively, with 10 bases between them. The CDR3 runs to 11 residues. The germline V gene has CDR1 LGHNA and CDR2 YNFKEQ. CDR3 DNA sequence: TGTGCCAGCCACGCGGGGTATACGCAGTATTTT. This gives the protein CASHAGYTQYF.

This chain joins TRBV27 and TRBJ1-2, with TRBD1 identical over 9 bases. V was clipped by 3 bases and J by 7 bases; unmatched bases: 6. There are 14 residues in the CDR3. CDR1 is MNHEY and CDR2 is SMNVEV in the germline V gene (reference sequence). CDR3 in DNA: TGTGCCAGCAGTTTCCAACAGGGGGCAGGTGGCTACACCTTC. Protein sequence: CASSFQQGAGGYTF.